Listed below are T cell receptor beta chains from one sample, sequenced in a study of Ad26.COV2.S vaccination and SARS-CoV-2 variants. Repertoires were generated with immunoSEQ multiplex PCR, while TCRdb's copy carries only in-frame clones and drops some. Among 430,000 or so clones listed, 89% were seen once. Sample: peripheral blood, taken in a trial of Ad26.COV2.S vaccine versus placebo. The receptors stem from a person between 18 and 65 years old who received the Ad26.COV2.S COVID-19 vaccine or a placebo. Both conserved end residues are part of each CDR3. D genes are given only for firm matches. Only part of the rows carry a size: once, few, many, or a class if the clone is expanded.

d_gene	abundance	v_gene	j_gene	CDR3nt	CDR3aa
TRBD2	NA	TRBV7-2	TRBJ2-2	TGTGCCAGCAGCTTAGGAGGTAGCGGGAGATTGACCGGGGAGCTGTTTTTT	CASSLGGSGRLTGELFF
NA	NA	TRBV7-2	TRBJ2-1	TGTGCCAGCAGCTTGTATGCCGGGGTTTACAATGAGCAGTTCTTC	CASSLYAGVYNEQFF
NA	NA	TRBV2	TRBJ1-2	TGTGCCAGCATTACCGGGCCCGAGTCCTGTAACACCTTC	CASITGPESCNTF
TRBD2	NA	TRBV15	TRBJ2-1	TGTGCCACCAGCAGAGAAACTAGCGGTTTCTACAATGAGCAGTTCTTC	CATSRETSGFYNEQFF
NA	NA	TRBV15	TRBJ1-5	TGTGCCACCACGAAACGGAATAGCAATCAGCCCCAGCATTTT	CATTKRNSNQPQHF
NA	NA	TRBV18	TRBJ2-3	TGTGCCAGCTCACCATTAGCCAATCTTGAAACAGATACGCAGTATTTT	CASSPLANLETDTQYF
NA	NA	TRBV7-9	TRBJ1-4	TGTGCCAGCAGCTTGGCCCCGACAGGAGCTAATGAAAAACTGTTTTTT	CASSLAPTGANEKLFF
NA	NA	TRBV5-4	TRBJ1-5	TGTGCCAGCAGCTTTCAGGGTGGAGGACCCCAGCATTTT	CASSFQGGGPQHF
TRBD1	NA	TRBV6-2/TRBV6-3	TRBJ1-5	TGTGCCAGCAGCTCGGGACAGGTTAGCAATCAGCCCCAGCATTTT	CASSSGQVSNQPQHF
NA	NA	TRBV18	TRBJ2-5	TGTGCCAGCTCAACCGGACTATTGGAGACCCAGTACTTC	CASSTGLLETQYF
NA	few	TRBV5-6	TRBJ1-1	TGTGCCAGCAGCGACCAGACCTCCAACACTGAAGCTTTCTTT	CASSDQTSNTEAFF
TRBD2	NA	TRBV11-3	TRBJ2-1	TGTGCCAGCAGCTTAGCCCGACTAGCGGGAGCACATAATGAGCAGTTCTTC	CASSLARLAGAHNEQFF
TRBD1	NA	TRBV7-2	TRBJ1-3	TGTGCCAGCAGCGGACAGGGGGGGTTCTCTGGAAACACCATATATTTT	CASSGQGGFSGNTIYF
NA	NA	TRBV6-5	TRBJ1-6	TGTGCCAGCACCCCCGGTGGGGGTTGGAATTCACCCCTCCACTTT	CASTPGGGWNSPLHF
NA	once	TRBV5-1	TRBJ2-2	TGCGCCAGCAGCTTAAACCTCGGCACCGGGGAGCTGTTTTTT	CASSLNLGTGELFF
NA	NA	TRBV4-3	TRBJ2-1	TGCGCCAGCAGCCAATTTCCGCGGGAACTCGGACTCGATGAGCAGTTCTTC	CASSQFPRELGLDEQFF
TRBD1	NA	TRBV20-1	TRBJ1-2	TGCAGTGCTAGTCGACAGGGCCTTAACTATGGCTACACCTTC	CSASRQGLNYGYTF
NA	NA	TRBV6-5	TRBJ2-1	TGTGCCAGCAGTTCAAAACAGGGTAGCAATGAGCAGTTCTTC	CASSSKQGSNEQFF
TRBD1	few	TRBV30	TRBJ1-6	TGTGCCTGGAGTGTGAGACAGGGGGGTTCACCCCTCCACTTT	CAWSVRQGGSPLHF
NA	NA	TRBV7-3	TRBJ1-1	TGTGCCAGCAGCCCCACTGGGAACACTGAAGCTTTCTTT	CASSPTGNTEAFF
TRBD2	once	TRBV2	TRBJ2-1	TGTGCCAGCAGAAAGGAGGCGGGAGAACACAATGAGCAGTTCTTC	CASRKEAGEHNEQFF
NA	NA	TRBV5-1	TRBJ1-2	TGCGCCAGCAGCTTCCGTGACCCCTACGGCTACACCTTC	CASSFRDPYGYTF
TRBD1	NA	TRBV19	TRBJ1-1	TGTGCCAGCCGCGACAGGGGAAATACTGAAGCTTTCTTT	CASRDRGNTEAFF
NA	NA	TRBV29-1	TRBJ1-5	TGCAGCGTTGAAATCGACGGCAATCAGCCCCAGCATTTT	CSVEIDGNQPQHF
NA	NA	TRBV18	TRBJ2-1	TGTGCCAGCTCACCAGAGTACGATGAGCAGTTCTTC	CASSPEYDEQFF
NA	NA	TRBV4-3	TRBJ2-5	TGCGCCAGCAGCCGGCTACTAGAGAGGGGGGAGACCCAGTACTTC	CASSRLLERGETQYF
NA	NA	TRBV7-2	TRBJ2-5	TGTGCCAGCAGCCAGGGTGTATTCCAAGGAGAGACCCAGTACTTC	CASSQGVFQGETQYF
NA	NA	TRBV5-5	TRBJ2-3	TGTGCCAGCAGCGCCGGGCTCAAGACAGATACGCAGTATTTT	CASSAGLKTDTQYF
NA	NA	TRBV5-1	TRBJ2-6	TGCGCCAGCAGCTTGTCGGGCGGGCCTGGGGCCAACGTCCTGACTTTC	CASSLSGGPGANVLTF
NA	few	TRBV6-2/TRBV6-3	TRBJ2-7	TGTGCCAGCAGTTACGCTCGGGGGGCGACTTCCTACGAGCAGTACTTC	CASSYARGATSYEQYF
NA	NA	TRBV5-8	TRBJ2-3	TGTGCCAGCAGCTTTTCGACCCGGGCTACGCAGTATTTT	CASSFSTRATQYF
TRBD1	NA	TRBV5-1	TRBJ1-2	TGCGCCAGCAGCGAACAGGGGGCCGGGGTTGGCTACACCTTC	CASSEQGAGVGYTF
TRBD1	once	TRBV5-1	TRBJ2-2	TGCGCCAGCAGCTCCTTGGGACAGGGGGTCACCGGGGAGCTGTTTTTT	CASSSLGQGVTGELFF
NA	once	TRBV7-9	TRBJ2-5	TGTGCCAGCACGAGGTCGGCCGCAGGGGAGACCCAGTACTTC	CASTRSAAGETQYF
NA	NA	TRBV6-2/TRBV6-3	TRBJ1-2	TGTGCCAGCAGTTTCCTCGGGGGTAACTATGGCTACACCTTC	CASSFLGGNYGYTF
NA	NA	TRBV11-2	TRBJ1-1	TGTGCCAGCAGCGCTTTGCTGGACACTGAAGCTTTCTTT	CASSALLDTEAFF
NA	NA	TRBV19	TRBJ1-5	TGTGCCAGTAGTCGGCAAGTTAATAGCAATCAGCCCCAGCATTTT	CASSRQVNSNQPQHF
TRBD1	NA	TRBV11-1	TRBJ2-5	TGTGCCAGCAGCCTGAACAGGGGGCAAGAGACCCAGTACTTC	CASSLNRGQETQYF
NA	once	TRBV6-5	TRBJ1-4	TGTGCCAGCAGACTGAGGAGTTTTGAAAAACTGTTTTTT	CASRLRSFEKLFF
TRBD1	NA	TRBV6-1	TRBJ1-1	TGTGCCAGCAGTGGGGAGGGGGCCTGGGTAGTGAACACTGAAGCTTTCTTT	CASSGEGAWVVNTEAFF
TRBD2	NA	TRBV28	TRBJ2-1	TGTGCCAGCAGTTTTCCGACTAGCAAAGTCTCCTACAATGAGCAGTTCTTC	CASSFPTSKVSYNEQFF
NA	NA	TRBV7-2	TRBJ1-5	TGTGCCAGCAGCTTAGATAGGGGGAGTCAGCCCCAGCATTTT	CASSLDRGSQPQHF
TRBD2	NA	TRBV5-4	TRBJ2-1	TGTGCCAGCAGCGCGGCCTCCGGACTAGCGGGACTCTACAATGAGCAGTTCTTC	CASSAASGLAGLYNEQFF
NA	NA	TRBV15	TRBJ1-2	TGTGCCACCAGCGGAGCCCGGACTCGTGGCTACACCTTC	CATSGARTRGYTF